This record concerns one T cell receptor beta chain sequence. This sample is drawn from a study of OX40 agonist ivuxolimab in advanced cancers. V gave up 1 base and J gave up 7 bases, with 2 bases separating them. This CDR3 is built from 12 residues. Per germline, CDR1 SEHNR and CDR2 FQNEAQ (reference sequence). TCRdb's table, derived via immunoSEQ multiplex PCR, lists solely in-frame clones and lacks some. The sample consists of tens of thousands of clones, 75% to 90% of them appearing once. This material consisted of CD4+ or CD8+ T cells sorted from blood, taken in a trial of the OX40 agonist ivuxolimab. The rearrangement links TRBV7-9 to TRBJ1-6, with D unresolved. The source is an adult with an advanced solid tumor such as melanoma, head and neck, liver or kidney cancer. The CDR3 sequence is CASSLGNSPLHF. CDR3 in DNA: TGTGCCAGCAGCTTAGGGAATTCACCCCTCCACTTT. The variable domain in full, with the rest retrieved from reference TRBV7-9 and TRBJ1-6, is DTGVSQNPRHKITKRGQNVTFRCDPISEHNRLYWYRQTLGQGPEFLTYFQNEAQLEKSRLLSDRFSAERPKGSFSTLEIQRTEQGDSAMYLCASSLGNSPLHFGNGTRLTVT.